One TCR beta chain is described in this entry. Sequenced by immunoSEQ multiplex PCR; TCRdb stores in-frame clones only, minus some. Of 24,000 or so clones in the sample, approximately 90% were seen once. The data belong to a study of multiple sclerosis patients with progressive multifocal leukoencephalopathy. Sample time point: 12 to 13 months of natalizumab therapy. The germline V gene encodes CDR1 ENHRY and CDR2 SYGVKD. The V gene lost 4 bases and the J gene lost 1 base, with 13 bases spanning the gap. The CDR3 consists of 15 residues. The V call is TRBV10-3, the J call TRBJ1-1; D is possibly TRBD1 (5 bases). The sample was PBMCs, taken from a patient treated with natalizumab. This TCR came from a young man with multiple sclerosis. Written as DNA, the CDR3 is TGTGCCATCAGTGGGGCGGGGACGGGGAACACTGAAGCTTTCTTT. Protein product: CAISGAGTGNTEAFF.